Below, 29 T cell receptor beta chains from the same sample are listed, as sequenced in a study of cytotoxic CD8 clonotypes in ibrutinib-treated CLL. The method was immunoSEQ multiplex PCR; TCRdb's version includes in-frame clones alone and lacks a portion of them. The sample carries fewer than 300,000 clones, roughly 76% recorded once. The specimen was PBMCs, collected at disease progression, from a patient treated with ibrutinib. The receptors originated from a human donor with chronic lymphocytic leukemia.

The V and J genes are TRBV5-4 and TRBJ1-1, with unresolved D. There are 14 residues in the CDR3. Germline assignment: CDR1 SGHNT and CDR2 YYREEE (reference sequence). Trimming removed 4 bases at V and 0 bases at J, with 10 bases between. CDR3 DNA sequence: TGTGCCAGCAGCAGACGGAGCTTGAACACTGAAGCTTTCTTT. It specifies CASSRRSLNTEAFF.

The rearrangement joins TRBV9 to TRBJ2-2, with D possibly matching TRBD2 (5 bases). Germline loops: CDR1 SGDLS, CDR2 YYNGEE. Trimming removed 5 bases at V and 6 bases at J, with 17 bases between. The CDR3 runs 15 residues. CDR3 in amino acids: CASSEEGSLSGELFF. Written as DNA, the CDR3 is TGTGCCAGCAGTGAAGAGGGATCCTTGTCCGGGGAGCTGTTTTTT.

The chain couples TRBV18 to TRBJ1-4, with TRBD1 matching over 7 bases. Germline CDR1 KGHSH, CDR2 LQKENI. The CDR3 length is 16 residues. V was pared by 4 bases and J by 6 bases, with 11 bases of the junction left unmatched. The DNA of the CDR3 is TGTGCCAGCTCACGCCAACAACAGGGGACGGATGAAAAACTGTTTTTT. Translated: CASSRQQQGTDEKLFF. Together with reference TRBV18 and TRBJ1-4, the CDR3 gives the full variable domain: NAGVMQNPRHLVRRRGQEARLRCSPMKGHSHVYWYRQLPEEGLKFMVYLQKENIIDESGMPKERFSAEFPKEGPSILRIQQVVRGDSAAYFCASSRQQQGTDEKLFFGSGTQLSVL.

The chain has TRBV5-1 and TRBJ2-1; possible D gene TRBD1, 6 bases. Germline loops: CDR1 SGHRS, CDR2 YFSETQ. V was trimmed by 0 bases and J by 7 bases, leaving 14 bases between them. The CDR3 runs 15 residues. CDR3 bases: TGCGCCAGCAGCTTGGTTGGGGGCCCTAGGAATGAGCAGTTCTTC. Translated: CASSLVGGPRNEQFF.

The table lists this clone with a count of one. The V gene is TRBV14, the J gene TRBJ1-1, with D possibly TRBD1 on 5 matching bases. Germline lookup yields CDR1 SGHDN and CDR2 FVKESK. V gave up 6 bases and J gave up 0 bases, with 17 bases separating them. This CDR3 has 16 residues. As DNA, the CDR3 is TGTGCCAGCAGTCCCGGACGGGGACTTATGAACACTGAAGCTTTCTTT. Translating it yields CASSPGRGLMNTEAFF.

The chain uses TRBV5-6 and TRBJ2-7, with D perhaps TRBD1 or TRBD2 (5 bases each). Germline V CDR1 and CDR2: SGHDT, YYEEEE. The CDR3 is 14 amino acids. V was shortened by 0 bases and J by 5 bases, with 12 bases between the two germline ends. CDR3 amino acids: CASSLDGGWDEQYF. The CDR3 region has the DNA TGTGCCAGCAGCTTGGATGGGGGATGGGACGAGCAGTACTTC.

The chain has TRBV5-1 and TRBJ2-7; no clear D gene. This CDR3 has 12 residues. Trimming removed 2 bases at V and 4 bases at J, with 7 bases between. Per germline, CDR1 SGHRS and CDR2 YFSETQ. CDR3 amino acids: CASSFTGYEQYF. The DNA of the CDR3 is TGCGCCAGCAGCTTTACTGGGTACGAGCAGTACTTC.

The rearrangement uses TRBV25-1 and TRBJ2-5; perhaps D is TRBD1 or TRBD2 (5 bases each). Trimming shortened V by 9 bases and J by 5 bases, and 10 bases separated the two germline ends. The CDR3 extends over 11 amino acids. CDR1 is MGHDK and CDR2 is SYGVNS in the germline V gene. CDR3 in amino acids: CASRRGETQYF. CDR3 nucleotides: TGTGCCAGTCGACGGGGCGAGACCCAGTACTTC.

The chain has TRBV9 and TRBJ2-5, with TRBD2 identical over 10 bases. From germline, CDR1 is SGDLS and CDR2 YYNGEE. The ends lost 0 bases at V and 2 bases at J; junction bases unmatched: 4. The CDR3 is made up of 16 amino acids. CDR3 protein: CASSVDSGGQQETQYF. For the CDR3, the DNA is TGTGCCAGCAGCGTAGATAGCGGGGGGCAGCAAGAGACCCAGTACTTC.

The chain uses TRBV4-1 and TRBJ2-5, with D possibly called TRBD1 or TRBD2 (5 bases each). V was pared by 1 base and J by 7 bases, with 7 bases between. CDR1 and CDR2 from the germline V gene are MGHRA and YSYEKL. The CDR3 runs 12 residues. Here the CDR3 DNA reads TGCGCCAGCAGCCAAGGGGGGAGGACCCAGTACTTC. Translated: CASSQGGRTQYF.

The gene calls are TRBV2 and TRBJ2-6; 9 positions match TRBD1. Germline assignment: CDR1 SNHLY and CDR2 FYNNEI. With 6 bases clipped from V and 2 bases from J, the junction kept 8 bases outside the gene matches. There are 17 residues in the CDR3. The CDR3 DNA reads TGTGCCAGCAGAATGACAGGGGGAGCGACTGGGGCCAACGTCCTGACTTTC. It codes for CASRMTGGATGANVLTF. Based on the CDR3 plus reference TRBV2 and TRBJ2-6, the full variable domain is EPEVTQTPSHQVTQMGQEVILRCVPISNHLYFYWYRQILGQKVEFLVSFYNNEISEKSEIFDDQFSVERPDGSNFTLKIRSTKLEDSAMYFCASRMTGGATGANVLTFGAGSRLTVL.

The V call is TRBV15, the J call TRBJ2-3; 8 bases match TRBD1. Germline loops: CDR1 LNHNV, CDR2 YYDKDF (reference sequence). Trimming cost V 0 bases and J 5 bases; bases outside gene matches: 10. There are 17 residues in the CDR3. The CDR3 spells CATSRDLRTGRGDTQYF. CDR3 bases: TGTGCCACCAGCAGAGATCTCAGGACAGGGCGAGGAGATACGCAGTATTTT.

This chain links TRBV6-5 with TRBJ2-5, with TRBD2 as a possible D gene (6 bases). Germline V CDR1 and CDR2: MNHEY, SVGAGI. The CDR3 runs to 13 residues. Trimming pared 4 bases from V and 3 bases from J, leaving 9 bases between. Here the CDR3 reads CASSFPGEETQYF. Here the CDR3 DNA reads TGTGCCAGCAGTTTCCCGGGGGAAGAGACCCAGTACTTC.

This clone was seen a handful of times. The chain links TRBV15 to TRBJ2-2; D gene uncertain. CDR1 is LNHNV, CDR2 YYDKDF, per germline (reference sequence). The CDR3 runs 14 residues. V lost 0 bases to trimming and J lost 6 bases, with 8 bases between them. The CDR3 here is CATSRDPAAGELFF. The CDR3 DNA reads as TGTGCCACCAGCAGAGATCCAGCCGCCGGGGAGCTGTTTTTT.

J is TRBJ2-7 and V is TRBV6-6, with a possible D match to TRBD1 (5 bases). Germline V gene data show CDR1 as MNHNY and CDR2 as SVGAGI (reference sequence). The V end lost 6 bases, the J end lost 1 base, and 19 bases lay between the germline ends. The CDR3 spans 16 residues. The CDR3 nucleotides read TGTGCCAGCAGAAACCGCCAGGGTGGCAGTTCCTACGAGCAGTACTTC. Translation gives CASRNRQGGSSYEQYF.

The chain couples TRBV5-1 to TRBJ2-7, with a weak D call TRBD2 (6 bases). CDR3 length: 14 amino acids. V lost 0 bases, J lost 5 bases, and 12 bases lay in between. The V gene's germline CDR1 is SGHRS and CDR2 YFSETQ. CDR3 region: CASSLVRGSDEQYF. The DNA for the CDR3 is TGCGCCAGCAGCTTGGTTCGGGGGTCCGACGAGCAGTACTTC.

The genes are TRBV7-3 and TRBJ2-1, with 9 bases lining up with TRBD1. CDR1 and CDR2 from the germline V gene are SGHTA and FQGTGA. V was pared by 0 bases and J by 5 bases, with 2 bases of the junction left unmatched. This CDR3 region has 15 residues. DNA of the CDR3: TGTGCCAGCAGCTTAACCGGGACAGGGAACAATGAGCAGTTCTTC. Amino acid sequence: CASSLTGTGNNEQFF.

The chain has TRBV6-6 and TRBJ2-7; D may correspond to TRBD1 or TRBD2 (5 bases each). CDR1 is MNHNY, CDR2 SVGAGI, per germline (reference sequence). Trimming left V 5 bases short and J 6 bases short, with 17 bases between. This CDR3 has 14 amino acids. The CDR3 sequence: CASSPGPFFFEQYF. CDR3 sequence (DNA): TGTGCCAGCAGTCCGGGACCGTTCTTTTTCGAGCAGTACTTC.

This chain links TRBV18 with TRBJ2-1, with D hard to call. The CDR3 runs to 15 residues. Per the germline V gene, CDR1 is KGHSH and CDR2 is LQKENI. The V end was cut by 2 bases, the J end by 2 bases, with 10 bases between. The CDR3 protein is CASSPSERTYNEQFF. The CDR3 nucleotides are TGTGCCAGCTCACCATCGGAACGGACCTACAATGAGCAGTTCTTC.

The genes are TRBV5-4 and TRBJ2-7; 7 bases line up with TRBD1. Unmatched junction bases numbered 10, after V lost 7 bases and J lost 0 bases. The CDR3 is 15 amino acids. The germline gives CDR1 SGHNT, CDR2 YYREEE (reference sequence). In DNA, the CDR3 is TGTGCCAGCTCCCGAGGGACAGCGAGCTCCTACGAGCAGTACTTC. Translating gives CASSRGTASSYEQYF.

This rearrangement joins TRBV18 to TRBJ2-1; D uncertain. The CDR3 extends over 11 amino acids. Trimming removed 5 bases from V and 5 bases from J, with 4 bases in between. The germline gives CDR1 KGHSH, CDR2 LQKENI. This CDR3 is CASSSNNEQFF. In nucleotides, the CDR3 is TGTGCCAGCTCATCAAACAATGAGCAGTTCTTC.

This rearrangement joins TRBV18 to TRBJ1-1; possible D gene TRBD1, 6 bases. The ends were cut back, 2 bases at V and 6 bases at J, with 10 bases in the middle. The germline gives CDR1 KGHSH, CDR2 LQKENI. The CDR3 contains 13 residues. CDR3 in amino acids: CASSPTRGAEAFF. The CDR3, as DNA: TGTGCCAGCTCACCAACCAGGGGCGCTGAAGCTTTCTTT.

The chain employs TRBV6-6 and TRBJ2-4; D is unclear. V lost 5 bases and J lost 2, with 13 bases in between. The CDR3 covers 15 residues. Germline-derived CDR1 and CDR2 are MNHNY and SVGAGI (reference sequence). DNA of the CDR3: TGTGCCAGCAGTCAGGTGCACCCTCCCAAAAACATTCAGTACTTC. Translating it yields CASSQVHPPKNIQYF.

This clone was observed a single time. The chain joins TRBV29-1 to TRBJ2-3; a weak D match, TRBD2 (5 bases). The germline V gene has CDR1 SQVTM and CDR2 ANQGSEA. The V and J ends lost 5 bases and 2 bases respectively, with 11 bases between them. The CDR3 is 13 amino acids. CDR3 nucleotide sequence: TGCAGCGTTTCTGGCGGGCTCACAGATACGCAGTATTTT. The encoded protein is CSVSGGLTDTQYF.

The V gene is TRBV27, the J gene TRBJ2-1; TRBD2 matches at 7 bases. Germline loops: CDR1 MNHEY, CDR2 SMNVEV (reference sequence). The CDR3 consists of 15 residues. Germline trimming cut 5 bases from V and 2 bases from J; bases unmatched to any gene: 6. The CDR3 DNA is TGTGCCAGCAGTCTCACTAGCGCTACCTACAATGAGCAGTTCTTC. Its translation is CASSLTSATYNEQFF.

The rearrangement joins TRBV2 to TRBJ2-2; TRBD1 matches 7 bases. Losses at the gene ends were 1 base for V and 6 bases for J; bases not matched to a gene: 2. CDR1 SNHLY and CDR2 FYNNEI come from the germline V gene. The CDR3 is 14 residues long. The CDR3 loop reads CASSEVTGAGELFF. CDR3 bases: TGTGCCAGCAGTGAAGTTACAGGGGCCGGGGAGCTGTTTTTT. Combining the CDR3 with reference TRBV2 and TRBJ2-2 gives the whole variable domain EPEVTQTPSHQVTQMGQEVILRCVPISNHLYFYWYRQILGQKVEFLVSFYNNEISEKSEIFDDQFSVERPDGSNFTLKIRSTKLEDSAMYFCASSEVTGAGELFFGEGSRLTVL.

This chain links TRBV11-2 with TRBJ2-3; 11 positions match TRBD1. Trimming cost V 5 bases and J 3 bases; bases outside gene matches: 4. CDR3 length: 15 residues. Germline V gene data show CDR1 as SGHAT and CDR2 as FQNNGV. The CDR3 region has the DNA TGTGCCAGCAGCCTGGACAGGGGGCGAACAGATACGCAGTATTTT. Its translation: CASSLDRGRTDTQYF.

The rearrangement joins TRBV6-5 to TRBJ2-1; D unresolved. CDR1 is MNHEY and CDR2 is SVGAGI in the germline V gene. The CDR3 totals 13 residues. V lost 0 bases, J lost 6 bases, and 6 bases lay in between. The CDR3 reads CASSYSRSNEQFF. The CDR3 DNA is TGTGCCAGCAGTTACTCGAGAAGCAATGAGCAGTTCTTC.

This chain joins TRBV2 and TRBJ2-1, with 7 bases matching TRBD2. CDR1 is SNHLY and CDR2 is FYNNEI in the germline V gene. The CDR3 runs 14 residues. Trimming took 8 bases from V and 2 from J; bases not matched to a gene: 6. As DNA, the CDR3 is TGTGCCAGCGGGGCTAGCGGTGCCTACAATGAGCAGTTCTTC. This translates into CASGASGAYNEQFF.